A single sample is the source of the 3 T cell receptor beta chains below, sequenced in a study of T-cell memory formation after mild COVID-19. MiXCR was run by TCRdb on the 5' RACE reads, yielding one entry per CDR3 protein. This table has 85,000 to 130,000 distinct CDR3 sequences, 15% to 20% appearing once. Sequenced input: PBMCs or a T cell subset sorted from them (not recorded which). Receptors originate from an adult woman who had mild COVID-19 (a few samples of this study predate the infection). Cell type and time point are not known.

This chain links TRBV5-1 with TRBJ2-1, with 9 bases lining up with TRBD2. The ends lost 0 bases at V and 3 bases at J; junction bases unmatched: 1. Germline values: CDR1 SGHRS, CDR2 YFSETQ. CDR3 length: 15 residues. The CDR3 here is CASSLGLADYNEQFF. The CDR3 DNA follows: TGCGCCAGCAGCTTGGGACTAGCGGACTACAATGAGCAGTTCTTC.

This clonotype has just a few counts. The rearrangement links TRBV9 to TRBJ2-7, with 7 bases fitting TRBD2. Per germline, CDR1 SGDLS and CDR2 YYNGEE. The CDR3 sequence is 15 residues long. V lost 2 bases and J lost 6; bases outside the gene matches: 11. The CDR3 DNA reads as TGTGCCAGCAGCGTCTCTAGCGGTCCCTCGGGCGAGCAGTACTTC. Translating it yields CASSVSSGPSGEQYF.

Only a few counts were recorded for this clonotype. The rearrangement joins TRBV12-3 or TRBV12-4 to TRBJ1-1; no definite D call. V lost 5 bases and J lost 0, with 7 bases in between. The CDR3 covers 13 residues. The CDR3 region is CASSDGLNTEAFF. CDR3 coding DNA: TGTGCCAGCAGTGACGGACTGAACACTGAAGCTTTCTTT.